What follows are 9 T cell receptor beta chains derived from one specimen sequenced in a study of T cells in localized non-small cell lung cancer. Measured with immunoSEQ multiplex PCR; TCRdb has only the in-frame clones, and not every one. The sample holds 45,000 to 65,000 clones, approximately 90% seen once. Sequencing was performed on peripheral blood, taken before any cancer treatment. The origin of the receptors is a man aged 40 to 70 with stage I squamous cell lung carcinoma.

The rearrangement uses TRBV7-2 and TRBJ2-1; 8 positions agree with TRBD1. Germline lookup yields CDR1 SGHTA and CDR2 FQGNSA. The CDR3 extends over 15 amino acids. The J segment lost 3 bases and the V segment lost 3 bases, leaving 4 bases of the junction unmatched. Here the CDR3 reads CASSLTGVGYNEQFF. In nucleotides, the CDR3 is TGTGCCAGCAGCTTGACAGGGGTGGGCTACAATGAGCAGTTCTTC.

V gene TRBV19 combines with J gene TRBJ2-2; 8 bases line up with TRBD1. The CDR3 totals 16 residues. J lost 3 bases, V lost 9 bases, and 12 bases had no gene match. In germline, CDR1 is LNHDA, CDR2 SQIVND (reference sequence). The CDR3 region is CASENWRTGYTGELFF. In DNA form, the CDR3 reads TGTGCCAGCGAAAACTGGCGGACAGGGTACACCGGGGAGCTGTTTTTT.

This rearrangement joins TRBV5-1 to TRBJ2-5, with 8 bases fitting TRBD2. Germline trimming cut 0 bases from V and 5 bases from J; bases unmatched to any gene: 6. Germline loops: CDR1 SGHRS, CDR2 YFSETQ. CDR3 length equals 15 residues. The CDR3 spells CASSLDSGSGETQYF. CDR3 DNA sequence: TGCGCCAGCAGCTTGGACAGCGGGAGTGGGGAGACCCAGTACTTC. Variable domain in full (rest from reference TRBV5-1 and TRBJ2-5): KAGVTQTPRYLIKTRGQQVTLSCSPISGHRSVSWYQQTPGQGLQFLFEYFSETQRNKGNFPGRFSGRQFSNSRSEMNVSTLELGDSALYLCASSLDSGSGETQYFGPGTRLLVL.

V and J are TRBV6-5 and TRBJ1-5; 10 bases are a match to TRBD1. CDR1 is MNHEY and CDR2 is SVGAGI in the germline V gene. The CDR3 spans 14 residues. Trimming cost V 5 bases and J 6 bases; bases outside gene matches: 4. The chain's CDR3 is CASSPGQGGQPQHF. The CDR3 DNA reads TGTGCCAGCAGTCCTGGACAGGGGGGTCAGCCCCAGCATTTT.

The chain recombines TRBV11-1 with TRBJ1-2; D not certain. The germline gives CDR1 SGHAT, CDR2 FQDESV (reference sequence). Trimming cost V 1 base and J 0 bases, with 9 bases left between them. The CDR3 sequence is 15 residues long. The CDR3 nucleotides read TGTGCCAGCAGCTTAGGGCAGAATCCTAACTATGGCTACACCTTC. Encoded protein: CASSLGQNPNYGYTF.

The chain uses TRBV5-1 and TRBJ1-2, with D perhaps TRBD1 (6 bases). With 0 bases removed from V and 8 bases from J, the gap between germline ends came to 11 bases. This CDR3 is 13 amino acids long. The germline CDR1 and CDR2 sequences are SGHRS and YFSETQ. This chain's CDR3 is CASSLGQGFGYTF. The CDR3 region has the DNA TGCGCCAGCAGCTTGGGGCAGGGGTTCGGCTACACCTTC.

V and J are TRBV5-4 and TRBJ2-3; tentative D call: TRBD2 (6 bases). Germline V gives CDR1 SGHNT, CDR2 YYREEE (reference sequence). The CDR3 runs to 16 residues. V dropped 4 bases and J dropped 0 bases, with 15 bases sitting between them. The chain's CDR3 is CASSPAGLSSTDTQYF. CDR3 in DNA: TGTGCCAGCAGCCCGGCGGGACTGTCTAGCACAGATACGCAGTATTTT. Full variable domain (remainder filled in from reference TRBV5-4 and TRBJ2-3): ETGVTQSPTHLIKTRGQQVTLRCSSQSGHNTVSWYQQALGQGPQFIFQYYREEENGRGNFPPRFSGLQFPNYSSELNVNALELDDSALYLCASSPAGLSSTDTQYFGPGTRLTVL.

The chain has TRBV6-5 and TRBJ2-2; 7 nucleotides match TRBD2. The V segment lost 2 bases and the J segment 6 bases; nucleotides outside the gene matches: 9. Germline CDR1 and CDR2: MNHEY and SVGAGI. The CDR3 length is 16 residues. The CDR3 nucleotides are TGTGCCAGCAGTTACCTCGGGGGGACGGATCCCGGGGAGCTGTTTTTT. Translated: CASSYLGGTDPGELFF.

The CDR3 bases are TGTGCCAGCAGTTTAGTGGGGGGGACGGGGTGCACCATATATTTT. Protein: CASSLVGGTGCTIYF. This rearrangement joins TRBV27 to TRBJ1-3; D perhaps matches TRBD1 (5 bases). Germline CDR1 and CDR2: MNHEY and SMNVEV (reference sequence). The CDR3 is 15 residues long. Trimming pared 2 bases from V and 9 bases from J, leaving 17 bases between.